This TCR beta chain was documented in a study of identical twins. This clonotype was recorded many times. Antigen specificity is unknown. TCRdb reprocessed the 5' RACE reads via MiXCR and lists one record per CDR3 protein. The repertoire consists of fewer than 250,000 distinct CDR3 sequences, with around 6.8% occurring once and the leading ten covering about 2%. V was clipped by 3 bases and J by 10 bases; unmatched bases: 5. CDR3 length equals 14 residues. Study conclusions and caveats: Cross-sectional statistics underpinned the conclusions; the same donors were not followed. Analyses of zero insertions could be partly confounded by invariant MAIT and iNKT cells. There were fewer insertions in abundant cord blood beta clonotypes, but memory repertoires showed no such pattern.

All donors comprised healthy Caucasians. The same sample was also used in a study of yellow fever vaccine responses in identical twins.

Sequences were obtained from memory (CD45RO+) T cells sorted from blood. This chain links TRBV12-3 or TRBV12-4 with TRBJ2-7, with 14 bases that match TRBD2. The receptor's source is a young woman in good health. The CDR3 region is CASSLGLAGEPQYF. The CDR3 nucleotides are TGTGCCAGCAGTTTGGGACTAGCGGGAGAGCCCCAGTACTTC.